The 15 T cell receptor beta chains listed next were all sequenced from one sample in a study of cytomegalovirus exposure and HLA in healthy donors. 13 Jbeta primers and 60 Vbeta primers were used for the PCR. Libraries were prepared by immunoSEQ multiplex PCR; TCRdb keeps only in-frame clonotypes and omits some of them. The sample consists of around 170,000 clones, 84% of them appearing once. The sequenced sample consisted of PBMCs. The receptor set was obtained from a boy younger than 10 in good health and CMV-seronegative.

The chain is built from TRBV6-6 and TRBJ1-5; D is undetermined. The CDR3 extends over 11 amino acids. From germline, CDR1 is MNHNY and CDR2 SVGAGI (reference sequence). Between the trimmed V and J ends, which lost 8 bases and 6 bases, there was a span of 8 bases. CDR3 in amino acids: CASGEVQPQHF. The CDR3 DNA follows: TGTGCCAGCGGGGAGGTTCAGCCCCAGCATTTT.

This chain links TRBV5-1 with TRBJ1-1; D uncertain. Germline V gene data show CDR1 as SGHRS and CDR2 as YFSETQ. The length of the CDR3 is 15 residues. The V end was cut by 6 bases, the J end by 1 base, with 16 bases between. This CDR3 reads CASTPLGSENTEAFF. CDR3 in DNA: TGCGCCAGCACTCCCTTGGGTAGCGAGAACACTGAAGCTTTCTTT.

This chain joins TRBV10-3 and TRBJ2-3, with 8 positions matching TRBD1. The V and J ends lost 4 bases and 4 bases, in that order; junction bases with no gene match: 7. This CDR3 spans 15 amino acids. Germline loops: CDR1 ENHRY, CDR2 SYGVKD. The CDR3 DNA sequence: TGTGCCATCAGTGTAGGACAGGGAGGCCCAGATACGCAGTATTTT. It encodes CAISVGQGGPDTQYF.

The rearrangement uses TRBV7-9 and TRBJ2-1, with 7 bases fitting TRBD2. Germline trimming cut 3 bases from V and 8 bases from J; bases unmatched to any gene: 13. The CDR3 length is 16 residues. Per the germline V gene, CDR1 is SEHNR and CDR2 is FQNEAQ (reference sequence). CDR3 nucleotide sequence: TGTGCCAGCAGCTTGACCCTAGCGGCCAGGCGGGATGAGCAGTTCTTC. The encoded protein is CASSLTLAARRDEQFF.

Only a few counts were recorded for this clone. V and J are TRBV9 and TRBJ2-1, with TRBD2 matching over 9 bases. CDR3 length equals 17 residues. V was pared by 1 base and J by 4 bases, with 9 bases of the junction left unmatched. CDR1 is SGDLS, CDR2 YYNGEE, per germline. The CDR3, as DNA: TGTGCCAGCAGCGTATACGAGGGCGGGAGGGGTTACAATGAGCAGTTCTTC. As protein: CASSVYEGGRGYNEQFF.

The chain is built from TRBV6-1 and TRBJ2-5; 7 bases fit TRBD1. CDR1 and CDR2 from the germline V gene are MNHNS and SASEGT. With 4 bases clipped from V and 5 bases from J, the junction kept 13 bases outside the gene matches. The CDR3 consists of 16 residues. In DNA, the CDR3 is TGTGCCAGCAGTGCTAAGGACAGGCACGCGTGGGAGACCCAGTACTTC. Residues: CASSAKDRHAWETQYF.

The genes are TRBV27 and TRBJ2-7; D call uncertain. The CDR3 sequence is 13 residues long. Per the germline V gene, CDR1 is MNHEY and CDR2 is SMNVEV (reference sequence). The V end was cut by 1 base, the J end by 4 bases, with 8 bases between. The CDR3 is CASSLFPSYEQYF. The CDR3 nucleotides read TGTGCCAGCAGTTTATTCCCCTCGTACGAGCAGTACTTC.

This clone was observed a few times. The chain is built from TRBV29-1 and TRBJ2-5, with a weak D call TRBD2 (5 bases). V gave up 7 bases and J gave up 7 bases, with 19 bases separating them. Germline CDR1 is SQVTM and CDR2 is ANQGSEA. This CDR3 is built from 13 residues. The CDR3 protein is CSGNRPPEGTQYF. CDR3 sequence (DNA): TGCAGCGGGAACCGGCCCCCCGAGGGGACCCAGTACTTC.

The V and J genes are TRBV7-9 and TRBJ2-1; 10 nucleotides line up with TRBD2. The CDR3 sequence is 19 residues long. Germline lookup yields CDR1 SEHNR and CDR2 FQNEAQ (reference sequence). J gave up 0 bases and V 4 bases, and 12 bases lay outside the gene matches. The CDR3 sequence is CASSSAGLAEHISYNEQFF. CDR3 bases: TGTGCCAGCAGCTCGGCCGGACTAGCGGAACATATCTCCTACAATGAGCAGTTCTTC. Variable domain in full (rest from reference TRBV7-9 and TRBJ2-1): DTGVSQNPRHKITKRGQNVTFRCDPISEHNRLYWYRQTLGQGPEFLTYFQNEAQLEKSRLLSDRFSAERPKGSFSTLEIQRTEQGDSAMYLCASSSAGLAEHISYNEQFFGPGTRLTVL.

This clone has just one count. V and J are TRBV19 and TRBJ2-1; 10 bases match TRBD2. Germline V gene data show CDR1 as LNHDA and CDR2 as SQIVND (reference sequence). V dropped 6 bases and J dropped 5; count of bases not matched to a gene: 7. The CDR3 runs 15 residues. The CDR3 protein is CASSPTGLANNEQFF. The DNA of the CDR3 is TGTGCCAGTAGCCCTACGGGACTAGCGAACAATGAGCAGTTCTTC.

V is TRBV12-5 and J is TRBJ2-7, with 7 bases fitting TRBD1. Unmatched junction bases numbered 13, after V lost 0 bases and J lost 5 bases. This CDR3 region has 17 residues. Germline CDR1 reads LGHNT; CDR2 reads FRNRAP. CDR3 region: CASGLVLRGPVSDEQYF. CDR3 DNA sequence: TGTGCTAGTGGTTTGGTTCTAAGGGGGCCGGTGAGCGACGAGCAGTACTTC.

The chain joins TRBV7-6 to TRBJ2-1; D is unresolved. V gave up 6 bases and J gave up 4 bases, with 7 bases separating them. CDR1 and CDR2 (germline): SGHVS, FNYEAQ. CDR3 size: 12 residues. The CDR3 region has the DNA TGTGCCAGCAGTCCCGGGTACAATGAGCAGTTCTTC. This encodes CASSPGYNEQFF.

This clone was seen just once. V usage is TRBV7-3 and J usage is TRBJ1-2, with TRBD1 matching 8 bases. CDR1 is SGHTA and CDR2 is FQGTGA in the germline V gene. There are 13 residues in the CDR3. V shed 5 bases and J 6 bases; nucleotides not matched to a gene: 5. The chain's CDR3 is CASSLTGADGYTF. The CDR3 bases are TGTGCCAGCAGCCTGACAGGGGCGGATGGCTACACCTTC.

This chain connects TRBV6-1 to TRBJ2-1, with 8 bases that match TRBD1. The J segment lost 9 bases and the V segment lost 4 bases, leaving 8 bases of the junction unmatched. Germline V lookup: CDR1 MNHNS, CDR2 SASEGT. This CDR3 has 14 amino acids. Here the CDR3 reads CASSVPGGWSEQFF. The CDR3 DNA is TGTGCCAGCAGTGTCCCAGGGGGCTGGAGTGAGCAGTTCTTC.

This clone was found once. The chain uses TRBV9 and TRBJ2-7; 7 bases map to TRBD2. After removal of 4 bases from V and 7 bases from J, the junction contained 17 bases not matched to a gene. The CDR3 length is 16 residues. Germline V gene sequence: CDR1 SGDLS, CDR2 YYNGEE. The DNA for the CDR3 is TGTGCCAGCAGCCCAGGTAGGTCTAGCGGACTCTGGGAGCAGTACTTC. This gives the protein CASSPGRSSGLWEQYF. The whole variable domain, filled in from reference TRBV9 and TRBJ2-7, reads DSGVTQTPKHLITATGQRVTLRCSPRSGDLSVYWYQQSLDQGLQFLIQYYNGEERAKGNILERFSAQQFPDLHSELNLSSLELGDSALYFCASSPGRSSGLWEQYFGPGTRLTVT.